This T cell receptor (beta chain) was recovered during a study of cytomegalovirus exposure and HLA in healthy donors. In the study overall: Tens of millions of unique TCRs from HLA-typed donors were held in an early release of data.

Study-level points and caveats: Analyzed later, association rates of TCRs varied across HLA loci, with DRB1 most and HLA-C fewest. In a later analysis, parvovirus B19, influenza, CMV and Epstein-Barr virus appeared linked to several top co-occurrence clusters.

As for this clone: No antigen is known for it.

The V and J ends lost 5 bases and 2 bases, in that order; junction bases with no gene match: 6. Per the germline V gene, CDR1 is SGHDT and CDR2 is YYEEEE. This CDR3 spans 15 amino acids. PCR amplification relied on 60 Vbeta primers (plus 13 Jbeta primers). Sequencing was performed with immunoSEQ multiplex PCR; in TCRdb, only in-frame clones are kept and a portion is missing. This repertoire shows 100,000 to 150,000 clones, around 85% found once; its top ten account for 3% to 4%. This chain links TRBV5-6 with TRBJ2-7; 11 positions agree with TRBD2. This TCR was recovered from a young man in good health and CMV-seropositive. The sample was PBMCs. This CDR3 is CASRRTSGPTYEQYF. The CDR3 nucleotides read TGTGCCAGCAGGCGGACTAGCGGGCCTACCTACGAGCAGTACTTC.